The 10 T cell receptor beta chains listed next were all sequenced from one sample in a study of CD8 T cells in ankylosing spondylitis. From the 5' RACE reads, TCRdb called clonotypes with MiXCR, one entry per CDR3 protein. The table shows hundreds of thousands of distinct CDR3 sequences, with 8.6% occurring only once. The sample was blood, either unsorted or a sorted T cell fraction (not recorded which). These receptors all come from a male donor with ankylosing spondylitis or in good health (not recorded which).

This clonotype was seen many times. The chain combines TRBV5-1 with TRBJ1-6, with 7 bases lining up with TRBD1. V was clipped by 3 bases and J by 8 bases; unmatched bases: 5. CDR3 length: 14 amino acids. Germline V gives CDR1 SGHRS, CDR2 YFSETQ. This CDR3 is CASSSGQPDSPLHF. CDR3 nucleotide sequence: TGCGCCAGCAGCTCGGGACAGCCGGATTCACCCCTCCACTTT.

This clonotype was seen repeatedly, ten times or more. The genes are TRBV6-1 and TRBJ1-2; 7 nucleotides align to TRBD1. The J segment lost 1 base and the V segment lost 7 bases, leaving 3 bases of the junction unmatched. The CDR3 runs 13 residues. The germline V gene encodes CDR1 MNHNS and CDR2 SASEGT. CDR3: CASMGQLNYGYTF. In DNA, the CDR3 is TGTGCCAGCATGGGACAGCTTAACTATGGCTACACCTTC.

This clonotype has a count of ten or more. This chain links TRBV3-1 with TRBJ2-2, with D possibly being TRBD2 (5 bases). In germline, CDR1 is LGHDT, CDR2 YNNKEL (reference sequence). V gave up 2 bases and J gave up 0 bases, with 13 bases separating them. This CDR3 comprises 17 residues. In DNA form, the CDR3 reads TGTGCCAGCAGCCAACCGAGGAGGTTCGCGAACACCGGGGAGCTGTTTTTT. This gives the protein CASSQPRRFANTGELFF.

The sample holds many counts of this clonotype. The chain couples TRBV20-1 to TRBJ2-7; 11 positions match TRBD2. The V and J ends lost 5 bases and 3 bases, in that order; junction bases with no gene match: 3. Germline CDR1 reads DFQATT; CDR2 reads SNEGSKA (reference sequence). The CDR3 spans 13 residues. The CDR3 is CSAGLAGVYEQYF. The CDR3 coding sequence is TGCAGTGCTGGACTAGCGGGTGTCTACGAGCAGTACTTC.

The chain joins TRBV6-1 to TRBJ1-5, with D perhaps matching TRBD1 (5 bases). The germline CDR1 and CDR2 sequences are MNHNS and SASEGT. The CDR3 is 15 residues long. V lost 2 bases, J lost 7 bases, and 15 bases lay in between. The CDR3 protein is CASSESGWREQPQHF. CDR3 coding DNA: TGTGCCAGCAGTGAATCAGGGTGGCGGGAGCAGCCCCAGCATTTT.

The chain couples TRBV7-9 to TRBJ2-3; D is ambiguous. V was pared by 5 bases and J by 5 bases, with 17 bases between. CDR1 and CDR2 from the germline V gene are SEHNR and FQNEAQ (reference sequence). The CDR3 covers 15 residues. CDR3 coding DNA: TGTGCCAGCAGCCCCTGGACCCGGGCTGAAGATACGCAGTATTTT. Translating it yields CASSPWTRAEDTQYF.

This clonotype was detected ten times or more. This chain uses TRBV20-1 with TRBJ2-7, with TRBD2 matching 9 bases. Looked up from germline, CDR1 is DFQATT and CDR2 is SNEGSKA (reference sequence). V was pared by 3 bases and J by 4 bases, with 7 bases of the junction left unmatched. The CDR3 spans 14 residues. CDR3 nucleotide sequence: TGCAGTGCTAGGCGGGCTAGCGGGAATTACGAGCAGTACTTC. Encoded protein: CSARRASGNYEQYF.

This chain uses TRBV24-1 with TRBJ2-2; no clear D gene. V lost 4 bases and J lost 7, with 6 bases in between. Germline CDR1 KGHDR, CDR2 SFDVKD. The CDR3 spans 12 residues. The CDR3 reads CATSEGRGELFF. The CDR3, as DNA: TGTGCCACCAGTGAGGGCCGCGGGGAGCTGTTTTTT.

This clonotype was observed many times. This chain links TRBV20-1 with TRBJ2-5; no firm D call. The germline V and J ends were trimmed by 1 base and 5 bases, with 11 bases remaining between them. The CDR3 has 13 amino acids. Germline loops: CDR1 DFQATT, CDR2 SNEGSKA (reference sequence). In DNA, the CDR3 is TGCAGTGCTAGAGCTGGAACACGGGAGACCCAGTACTTC. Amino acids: CSARAGTRETQYF.

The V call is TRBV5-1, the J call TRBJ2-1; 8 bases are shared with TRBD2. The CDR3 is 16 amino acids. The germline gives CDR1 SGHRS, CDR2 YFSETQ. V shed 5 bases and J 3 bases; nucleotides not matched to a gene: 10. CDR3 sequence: CASSYSGAPGYNEQFF. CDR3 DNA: TGCGCCAGCAGTTATAGCGGGGCGCCGGGCTACAATGAGCAGTTCTTC.